This T cell receptor beta chain was profiled in a study of Ad26.COV2.S vaccination and SARS-CoV-2 variants. The CDR3 length is 13 residues. V lost 8 bases to trimming and J lost 9 bases, with 17 bases between them. Germline V gene data show CDR1 as SGHVS and CDR2 as FQNEAQ. This clone appeared a single time. Assay: immunoSEQ multiplex PCR; the TCRdb copy retains only in-frame clones and omits some. The repertoire holds roughly 390,000 clones, approximately 91% seen once, with 3.5% in the top ten. The treatment was: 15 to 20 received Ad26.COV2.S at low or high dose, single or two shots; 5 received placebo; per-sample allocation not given. Collection of the samples took place on day 63 after the first injection of vaccine or placebo. In Boston, the donor was an adult between 18-55 years of age.

The sequence derives from a person between 18 and 60 years old who received the Ad26.COV2.S COVID-19 vaccine or a placebo. The V and J genes are TRBV7-8 and TRBJ2-1; no definite D call. The sequencing used peripheral blood, collected in a trial of Ad26.COV2.S vaccine versus placebo. The CDR3 DNA reads as TGTGCCAGCTCAAAGAGTGGGCTCGGTGAGCAGTTCTTC. It is translated as CASSKSGLGEQFF.